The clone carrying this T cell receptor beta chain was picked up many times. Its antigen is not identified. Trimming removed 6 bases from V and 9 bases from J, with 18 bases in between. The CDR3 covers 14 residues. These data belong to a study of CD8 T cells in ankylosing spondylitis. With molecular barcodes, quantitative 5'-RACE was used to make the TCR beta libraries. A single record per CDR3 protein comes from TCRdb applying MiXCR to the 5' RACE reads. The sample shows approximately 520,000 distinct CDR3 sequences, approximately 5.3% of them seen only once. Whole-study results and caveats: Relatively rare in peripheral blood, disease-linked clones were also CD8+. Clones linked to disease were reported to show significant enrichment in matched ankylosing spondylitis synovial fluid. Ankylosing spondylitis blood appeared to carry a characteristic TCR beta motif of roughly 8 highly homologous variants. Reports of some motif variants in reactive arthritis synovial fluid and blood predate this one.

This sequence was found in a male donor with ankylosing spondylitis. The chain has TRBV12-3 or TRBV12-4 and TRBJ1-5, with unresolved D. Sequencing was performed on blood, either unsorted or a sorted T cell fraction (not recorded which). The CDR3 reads CASSLSHSIRPQHF. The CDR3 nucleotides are TGTGCCAGCAGCTTAAGCCACAGTATACGGCCCCAGCATTTT.